Below, 3 T cell receptor beta chains from the same sample are listed, as sequenced in a study of blood T cell repertoires in COVID-19. Only in-frame clones appear in the TCRdb table, and some are missing; sequencing was by immunoSEQ multiplex PCR. The sample carries around 190,000 clones, around 79% recorded once. Sequenced sample: peripheral blood. Every receptor here comes from a woman between 40 and 50 years old with COVID-19, enrolled during active disease.

This chain links TRBV11-3 with TRBJ1-1, with 9 positions matching TRBD1. CDR1 SGHNT and CDR2 YENEEA come from the germline V gene. V shed 5 bases and J 1 base; nucleotides not matched to a gene: 5. The CDR3 sequence is 15 residues long. The CDR3 coding sequence is TGTGCCAGCAGCAGCGACAGGGGGGGGAACACTGAAGCTTTCTTT. It encodes CASSSDRGGNTEAFF. Drawing the rest from reference TRBV11-3 and TRBJ1-1, the complete variable domain is EAGVVQSPRYKIIEKKQPVAFWCNPISGHNTLYWYLQNLGQGPELLIRYENEEAVDDSQLPKDRFSAERLKGVDSTLKIQPAELGDSAVYLCASSSDRGGNTEAFFGQGTRLTVV.

The sample holds a few counts of this clone. J is TRBJ2-1 and V is TRBV5-1; D may be TRBD2 (5 bases). This CDR3 is 15 amino acids long. Germline values: CDR1 SGHRS, CDR2 YFSETQ. Between the trimmed V and J ends, which lost 0 bases and 3 bases, there was a span of 10 bases. As DNA, the CDR3 is TGCGCCAGCAGCTTGGCCGGGGAAATCTACAATGAGCAGTTCTTC. Protein product: CASSLAGEIYNEQFF.

V is TRBV5-1 and J is TRBJ2-3, with no clear D. Trimming pared 0 bases from V and 0 bases from J, leaving 8 bases between. The germline CDR1 and CDR2 sequences are SGHRS and YFSETQ. The CDR3 length is 15 residues. The CDR3 nucleotides are TGCGCCAGCAGCTTGGGAACACGCAGCACAGATACGCAGTATTTT. It encodes CASSLGTRSTDTQYF.